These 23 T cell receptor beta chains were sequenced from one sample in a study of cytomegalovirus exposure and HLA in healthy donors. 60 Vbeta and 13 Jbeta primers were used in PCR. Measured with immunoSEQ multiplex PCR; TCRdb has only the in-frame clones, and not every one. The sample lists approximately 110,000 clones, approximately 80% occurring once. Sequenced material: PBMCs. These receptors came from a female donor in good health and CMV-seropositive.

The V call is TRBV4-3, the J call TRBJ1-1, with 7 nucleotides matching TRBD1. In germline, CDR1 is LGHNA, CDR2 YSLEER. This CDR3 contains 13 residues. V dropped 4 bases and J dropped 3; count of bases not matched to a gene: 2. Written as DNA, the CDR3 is TGCGCCAGCAGCCGACAGGGATACACTGAAGCTTTCTTT. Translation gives CASSRQGYTEAFF.

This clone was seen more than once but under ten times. The CDR3 DNA sequence: TGTGCCATCAAGAGCAGGGGCTATAGCAATCAGCCCCAGCATTTT. Protein product: CAIKSRGYSNQPQHF. The V and J genes are TRBV6-1 and TRBJ1-5, with D perhaps matching TRBD1 (6 bases). CDR3 length: 15 residues. Germline lookup yields CDR1 MNHNS and CDR2 SASEGT. V gave up 10 bases and J gave up 0 bases, with 16 bases separating them.

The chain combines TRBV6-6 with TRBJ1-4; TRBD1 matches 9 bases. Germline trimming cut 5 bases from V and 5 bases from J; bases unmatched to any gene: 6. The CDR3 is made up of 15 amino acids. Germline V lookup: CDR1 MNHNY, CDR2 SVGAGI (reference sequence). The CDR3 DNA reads TGTGCCAGCAGTGTCAACGACAGGGGGAATGAAAAACTGTTTTTT. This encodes CASSVNDRGNEKLFF.

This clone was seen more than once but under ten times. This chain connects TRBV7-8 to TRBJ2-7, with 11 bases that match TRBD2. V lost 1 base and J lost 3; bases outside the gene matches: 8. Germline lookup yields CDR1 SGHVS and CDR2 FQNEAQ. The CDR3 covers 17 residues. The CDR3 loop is CASSLGRVGLAVYEQYF. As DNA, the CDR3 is TGTGCCAGCAGCTTAGGACGGGTGGGACTAGCGGTCTACGAGCAGTACTTC.

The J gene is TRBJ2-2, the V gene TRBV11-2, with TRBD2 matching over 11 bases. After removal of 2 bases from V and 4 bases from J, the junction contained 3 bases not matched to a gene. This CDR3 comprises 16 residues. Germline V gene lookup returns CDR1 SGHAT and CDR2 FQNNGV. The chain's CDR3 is CASSLISGGATGELFF. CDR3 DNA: TGTGCCAGCAGCTTAATTAGCGGGGGGGCCACCGGGGAGCTGTTTTTT.

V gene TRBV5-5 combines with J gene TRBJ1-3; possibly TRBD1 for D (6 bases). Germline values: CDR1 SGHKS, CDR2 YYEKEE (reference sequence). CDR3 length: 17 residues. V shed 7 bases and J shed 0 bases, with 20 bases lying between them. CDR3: CASSGAPGARSGNTIYF. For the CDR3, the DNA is TGTGCCAGCTCAGGGGCTCCGGGCGCCCGCTCTGGAAACACCATATATTTT.

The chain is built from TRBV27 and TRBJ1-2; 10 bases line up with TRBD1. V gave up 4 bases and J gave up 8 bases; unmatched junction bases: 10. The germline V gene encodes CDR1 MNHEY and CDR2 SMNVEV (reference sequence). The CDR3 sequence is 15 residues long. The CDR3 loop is CASSSGGQGWRGYTF. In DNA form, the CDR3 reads TGTGCCAGCAGTTCAGGGGGACAGGGGTGGCGGGGCTACACCTTC.

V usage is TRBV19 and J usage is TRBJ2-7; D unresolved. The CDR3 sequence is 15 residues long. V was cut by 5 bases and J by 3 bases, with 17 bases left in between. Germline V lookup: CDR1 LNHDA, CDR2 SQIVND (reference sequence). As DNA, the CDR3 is TGTGCCAGTAGTCGGTCTGACACTGGGCGCTACGAGCAGTACTTC. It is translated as CASSRSDTGRYEQYF.

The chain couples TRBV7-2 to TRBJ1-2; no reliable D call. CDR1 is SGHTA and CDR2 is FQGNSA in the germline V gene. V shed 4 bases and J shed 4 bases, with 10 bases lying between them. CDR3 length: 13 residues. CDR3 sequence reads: CASSSRNPYGYTF. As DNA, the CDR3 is TGTGCCAGCAGCTCCAGGAATCCCTATGGCTACACCTTC.

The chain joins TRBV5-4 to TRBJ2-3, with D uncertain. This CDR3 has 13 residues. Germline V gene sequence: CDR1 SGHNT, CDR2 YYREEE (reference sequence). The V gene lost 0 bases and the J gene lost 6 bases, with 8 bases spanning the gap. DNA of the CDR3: TGTGCCAGCAGCTTGGAGAGATGGGATACGCAGTATTTT. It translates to CASSLERWDTQYF. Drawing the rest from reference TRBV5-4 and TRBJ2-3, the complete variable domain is ETGVTQSPTHLIKTRGQQVTLRCSSQSGHNTVSWYQQALGQGPQFIFQYYREEENGRGNFPPRFSGLQFPNYSSELNVNALELDDSALYLCASSLERWDTQYFGPGTRLTVL.

This chain's CDR3 is CASSGQGRQPQHF. The CDR3 DNA sequence: TGTGCCAGCAGTGGACAGGGGAGACAGCCCCAGCATTTT. The chain combines TRBV28 with TRBJ1-5; 9 bases line up with TRBD1. Unmatched junction bases numbered 3, after V lost 5 bases and J lost 7 bases. Germline-derived CDR1 and CDR2 are MDHEN and SYDVKM. The CDR3 length is 13 residues.

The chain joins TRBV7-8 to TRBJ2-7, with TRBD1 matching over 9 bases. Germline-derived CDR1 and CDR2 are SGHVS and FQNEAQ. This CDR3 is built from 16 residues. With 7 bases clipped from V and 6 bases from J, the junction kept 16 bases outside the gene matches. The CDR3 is CASTPGQGQIIREQYF. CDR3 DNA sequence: TGTGCCAGCACCCCGGGACAGGGTCAAATAATCCGCGAGCAGTACTTC.

CDR3 protein: CASSSFPDTQYF. In nucleotides, the CDR3 is TGCGCCAGCAGCTCCTTCCCAGATACGCAGTATTTT. The gene calls are TRBV5-1 and TRBJ2-3, with D hard to call. The germline CDR1 and CDR2 sequences are SGHRS and YFSETQ. V gave up 3 bases and J gave up 4 bases, with 6 bases separating them. CDR3 size: 12 residues.

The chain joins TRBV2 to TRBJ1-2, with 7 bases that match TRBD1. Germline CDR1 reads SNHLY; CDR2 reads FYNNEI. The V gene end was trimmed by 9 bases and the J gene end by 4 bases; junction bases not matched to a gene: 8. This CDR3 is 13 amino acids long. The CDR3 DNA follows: TGTGCCAGAGCAGACAGGGCGTCCTATGGCTACACCTTC. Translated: CARADRASYGYTF.

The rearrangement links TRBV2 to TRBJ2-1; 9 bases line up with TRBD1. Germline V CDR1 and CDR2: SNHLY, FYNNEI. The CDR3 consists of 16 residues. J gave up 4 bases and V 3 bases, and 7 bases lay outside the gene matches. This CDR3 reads CASSDSGTGSYNEQFF. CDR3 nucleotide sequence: TGTGCCAGCAGTGACTCCGGGACAGGGAGTTACAATGAGCAGTTCTTC.

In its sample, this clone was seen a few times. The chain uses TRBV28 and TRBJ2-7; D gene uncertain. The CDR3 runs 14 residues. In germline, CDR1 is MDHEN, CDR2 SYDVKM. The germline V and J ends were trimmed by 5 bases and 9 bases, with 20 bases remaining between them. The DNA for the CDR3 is TGTGCCAGCAGTCCACCCCCGTCGGTCTTCGGGCAGTACTTC. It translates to CASSPPPSVFGQYF.

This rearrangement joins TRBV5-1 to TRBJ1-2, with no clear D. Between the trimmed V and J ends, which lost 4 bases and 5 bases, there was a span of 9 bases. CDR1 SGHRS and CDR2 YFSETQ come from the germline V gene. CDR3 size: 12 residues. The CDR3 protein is CASSPGLYGYTF. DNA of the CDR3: TGCGCCAGCAGCCCAGGATTGTATGGCTACACCTTC.

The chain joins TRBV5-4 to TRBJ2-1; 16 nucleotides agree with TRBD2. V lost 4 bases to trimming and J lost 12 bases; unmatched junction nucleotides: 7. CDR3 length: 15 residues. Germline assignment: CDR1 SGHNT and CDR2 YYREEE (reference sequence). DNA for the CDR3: TGTGCCAGCAGCCTTGGGACTAGCGGGGGGGCGGCGCAGTTCTTC. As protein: CASSLGTSGGAAQFF.

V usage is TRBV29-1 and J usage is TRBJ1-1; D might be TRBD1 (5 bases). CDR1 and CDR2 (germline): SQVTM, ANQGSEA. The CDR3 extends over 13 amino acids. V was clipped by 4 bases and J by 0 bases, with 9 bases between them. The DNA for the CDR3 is TGCAGCGTTGGAGTACAGGTGAACACTGAAGCTTTCTTT. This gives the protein CSVGVQVNTEAFF.

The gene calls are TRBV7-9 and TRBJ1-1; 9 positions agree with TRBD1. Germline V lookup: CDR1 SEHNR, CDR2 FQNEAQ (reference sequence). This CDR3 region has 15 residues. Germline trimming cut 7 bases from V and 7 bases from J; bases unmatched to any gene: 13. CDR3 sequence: CASTEKNRGQGEAFF. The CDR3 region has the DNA TGTGCCAGCACCGAAAAAAACAGGGGGCAGGGTGAAGCTTTCTTT. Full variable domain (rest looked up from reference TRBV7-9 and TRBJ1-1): DTGVSQNPRHKITKRGQNVTFRCDPISEHNRLYWYRQTLGQGPEFLTYFQNEAQLEKSRLLSDRFSAERPKGSFSTLEIQRTEQGDSAMYLCASTEKNRGQGEAFFGQGTRLTVV.

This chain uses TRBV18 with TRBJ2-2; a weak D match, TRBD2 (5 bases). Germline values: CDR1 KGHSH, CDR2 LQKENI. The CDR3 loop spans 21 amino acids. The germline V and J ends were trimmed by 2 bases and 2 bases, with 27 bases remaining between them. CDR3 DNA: TGTGCCAGCTCACCAGGTGTTCCTAGCCGTAGCTCGAACCCTAACACCGGGGAGCTGTTTTTT. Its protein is CASSPGVPSRSSNPNTGELFF.

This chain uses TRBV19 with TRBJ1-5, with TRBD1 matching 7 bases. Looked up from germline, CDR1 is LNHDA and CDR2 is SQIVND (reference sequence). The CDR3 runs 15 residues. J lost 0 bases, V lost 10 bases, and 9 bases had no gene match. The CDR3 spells CATAQGLDSNQPQHF. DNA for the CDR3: TGTGCCACCGCACAGGGGTTGGATAGCAATCAGCCCCAGCATTTT.

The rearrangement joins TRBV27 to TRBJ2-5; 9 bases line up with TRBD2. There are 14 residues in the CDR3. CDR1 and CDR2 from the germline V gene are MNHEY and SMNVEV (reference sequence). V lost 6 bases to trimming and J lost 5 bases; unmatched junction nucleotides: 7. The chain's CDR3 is CASRPGTSYETQYF. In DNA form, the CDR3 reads TGTGCCAGCAGACCAGGGACTAGCTACGAGACCCAGTACTTC.